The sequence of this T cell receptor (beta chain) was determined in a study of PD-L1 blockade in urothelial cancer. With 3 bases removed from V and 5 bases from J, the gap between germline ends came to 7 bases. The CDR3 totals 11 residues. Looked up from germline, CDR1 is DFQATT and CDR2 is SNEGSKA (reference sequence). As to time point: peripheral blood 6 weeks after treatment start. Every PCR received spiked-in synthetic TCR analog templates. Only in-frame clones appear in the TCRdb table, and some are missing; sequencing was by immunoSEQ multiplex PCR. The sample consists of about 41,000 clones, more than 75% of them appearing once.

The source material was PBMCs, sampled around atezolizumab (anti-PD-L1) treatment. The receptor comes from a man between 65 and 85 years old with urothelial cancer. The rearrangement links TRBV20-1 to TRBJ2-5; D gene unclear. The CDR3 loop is CSARPRETQYF. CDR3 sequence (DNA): TGCAGTGCTAGGCCCCGGGAGACCCAGTACTTC.